The 2 T cell receptor beta chains presented below share a single source sample, sequenced in a study of T cell responses to AZD1222 COVID-19 vaccine. TCRdb keeps only in-frame clones here, not all; method: immunoSEQ multiplex PCR. The sample lists approximately 110,000 clones, around 82% occurring once. The sequencing used peripheral blood, collected on day 0 of AZD1222 vaccination. The receptors shown here come from an adult in good health.

The gene calls are TRBV10-3 and TRBJ1-6; the D gene is possibly TRBD1 (5 bases). The length of the CDR3 is 14 residues. The V and J ends lost 6 bases and 6 bases respectively, with 12 bases between them. Germline assignment: CDR1 ENHRY and CDR2 SYGVKD. The CDR3 loop reads CAIRPQVTNSPLHF. CDR3 DNA sequence: TGTGCCATCAGACCACAGGTGACTAATTCACCCCTCCACTTT.

This clone was detected a few times. The genes are TRBV2 and TRBJ1-2; D gene uncertain. Trimming shortened V by 6 bases and J by 8 bases, and 16 bases separated the two germline ends. The CDR3 is 13 amino acids. Germline-derived CDR1 and CDR2 are SNHLY and FYNNEI. CDR3 nucleotides: TGTGCCAGCAGATCAGACGGCCCCTCGGGCTACACCTTC. Translated, it gives CASRSDGPSGYTF.